This T cell receptor beta chain originates from a study of beta chain features in type 1 diabetes. Overall study findings and caveats: Shorter TCRB CDR3s, moderately but significantly so, marked every one of the four CD4+ subsets in Type 1 diabetes patients.

The sequenced template was cDNA made from the entire isolated RNA. Profiling relied on immunoSEQ multiplex PCR, and the TCRdb table lists in-frame clones only, not all of them. The table includes 120,000 to 150,000 clones, roughly 7.2% detected once. Blood was collected once per donor into heparin, averaging about 120 mL. Losses at the gene ends were 6 bases for V and 4 bases for J; bases not matched to a gene: 11. CDR1 and CDR2 from the germline V gene are MNHNY and SVGAGI (reference sequence). The CDR3 has 15 amino acids. This clone was detected once. What it recognizes is unknown. This sequence was found in a woman aged 25 to 39 in good health. Input material: central memory CD4+ T cells from blood. The chain is built from TRBV6-6 and TRBJ1-1, with 7 bases that match TRBD1. CDR3 DNA: TGTGCCAGCAGCCGTAGCGGCAGGGGGTCCACTGAAGCTTTCTTT. The encoded protein is CASSRSGRGSTEAFF.